The T cell receptor (beta chain) described here comes from a study of T cell clonotyping in hematopoietic cell transplantation. Profiled with immunoSEQ multiplex PCR; TCRdb holds only in-frame clones, not every one. The data show roughly 29,000 clones, under 85% seen once. Time point: recipient sample about 28 days before transplant, after cytoreduction. The CDR3 covers 15 residues. V shed 6 bases, J shed 6 bases, and the junction held 7 bases outside the gene matches. Germline V lookup: CDR1 MNHNY, CDR2 SVGAGI (reference sequence). V and J are TRBV6-6 and TRBJ2-7; the match to TRBD2 covers 14 bases. This TCR was recovered from a man over 45 with myelodysplastic syndrome. Some clones in this sample may be carry-over from other donors' samples. The input for sequencing was peripheral blood mononuclear cells, taken before stem cell transplant. CDR3 DNA sequence: TGTGCCAGCAGCCCCTCCGGGACTAGCGGGAGCGAGCAGTACTTC. Translation: CASSPSGTSGSEQYF.